The T cell receptor beta chain described here comes from a study of shared clonotypes between healthy human individuals. The V and J ends lost 4 bases and 2 bases, in that order; junction bases with no gene match: 3. The V gene's germline CDR1 is SNHLY and CDR2 FYNNEI. The CDR3 spans 14 residues. Only in-frame clones appear in the TCRdb table, and some are missing; sequencing was by immunoSEQ multiplex PCR. This repertoire shows about 380,000 clones, about 96% found once; its top ten account for approximately 0.32%. The sequence was collected from a young man in good health. Sequencing was performed on memory CD8+ T cells sorted from blood. Described subset: CD45RO+ cells pooled with CCR7-negative TemRA cells. The V and J genes are TRBV2 and TRBJ2-7; 9 bases line up with TRBD2. The CDR3 nucleotides are TGTGCCAGCAGTGGAGCGGGGGGACCCTACGAGCAGTACTTC. Its translation is CASSGAGGPYEQYF. Full variable domain (outside the CDR3, taken from reference TRBV2 and TRBJ2-7): EPEVTQTPSHQVTQMGQEVILRCVPISNHLYFYWYRQILGQKVEFLVSFYNNEISEKSEIFDDQFSVERPDGSNFTLKIRSTKLEDSAMYFCASSGAGGPYEQYFGPGTRLTVT.